This T cell receptor (beta chain) was recovered during a study of OX40 agonist ivuxolimab in advanced cancers. About the study: Intravenous ivuxolimab was administered to patients every 2 weeks at 0.01 to 10 mg/kg. Eligibility rules accepted prior anti-PD-1, anti-PD-L1 or anti-CTLA-4 therapy, and 30% to 40% had some.

Sequencing was performed with immunoSEQ multiplex PCR; in TCRdb, only in-frame clones are kept and a portion is missing. The sample includes 45,000 to 60,000 clones, about nine tenths of them seen just once. The germline V gene has CDR1 SGHAT and CDR2 FQDESV (reference sequence). There are 13 residues in the CDR3. Trimming cost V 3 bases and J 4 bases; bases outside gene matches: 1. This TCR was sampled from an adult with an advanced solid tumor such as melanoma, head and neck, liver or kidney cancer. The material sequenced was CD4+ or CD8+ T cells sorted from blood, taken in a trial of the OX40 agonist ivuxolimab. This chain uses TRBV11-1 with TRBJ2-7, with 9 bases identical to TRBD2. The CDR3 loop reads CASSFLAGYEQYF. The DNA of the CDR3 is TGTGCCAGCAGCTTTCTAGCGGGATACGAGCAGTACTTC.